This T cell receptor beta chain comes out of a study of blood T cell repertoires in COVID-19. Study-wide background: Researchers got acute and convalescent COVID-19 samples from the United States, Italy and Spain. Sample material is recorded as cDNA or gDNA derived from T cells, B-cell-depleted T cells, or PBMCs.

Participants were aged about 18 to 90 years, lived in some 23 US areas, and enrolled virtually. The junction had 1 base not matched to a gene; V was cut back by 5 bases and J by 3 bases. This CDR3 contains 13 residues. Per germline, CDR1 SGDLS and CDR2 YYNGEE. TCRdb keeps only in-frame clones here, not all; method: immunoSEQ multiplex PCR. The sample shows a few hundred thousand clones, approximately 84% of them seen only once. This receptor was taken from a woman aged 45-60 years who had been exposed to COVID-19. The rearrangement uses TRBV9 and TRBJ2-3; 9 bases agree with TRBD2. The sequencing input was PBMCs or T cells enriched from blood (not recorded which). DNA of the CDR3: TGTGCCAGCAGTCTAGCGGGGACAGATACGCAGTATTTT. This gives the protein CASSLAGTDTQYF.